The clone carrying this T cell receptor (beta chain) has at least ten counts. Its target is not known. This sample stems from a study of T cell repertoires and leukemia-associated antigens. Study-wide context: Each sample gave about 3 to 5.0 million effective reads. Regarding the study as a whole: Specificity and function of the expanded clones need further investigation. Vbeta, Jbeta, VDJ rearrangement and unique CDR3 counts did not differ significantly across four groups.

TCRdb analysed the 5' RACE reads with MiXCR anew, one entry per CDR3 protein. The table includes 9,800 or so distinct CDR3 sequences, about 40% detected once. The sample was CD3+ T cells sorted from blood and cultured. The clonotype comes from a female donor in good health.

The CDR3 sequence is CSAEREGLNEQYF. The DNA for the CDR3 is TGCAGTGCCGAGCGGGAGGGCCTCAACGAGCAGTACTTC. V and J are TRBV20-1 and TRBJ2-7; 10 bases map to TRBD2. This CDR3 has 13 residues. Germline values: CDR1 DFQATT, CDR2 SNEGSKA (reference sequence). V was pared by 6 bases and J by 5 bases, with 7 bases of the junction left unmatched.